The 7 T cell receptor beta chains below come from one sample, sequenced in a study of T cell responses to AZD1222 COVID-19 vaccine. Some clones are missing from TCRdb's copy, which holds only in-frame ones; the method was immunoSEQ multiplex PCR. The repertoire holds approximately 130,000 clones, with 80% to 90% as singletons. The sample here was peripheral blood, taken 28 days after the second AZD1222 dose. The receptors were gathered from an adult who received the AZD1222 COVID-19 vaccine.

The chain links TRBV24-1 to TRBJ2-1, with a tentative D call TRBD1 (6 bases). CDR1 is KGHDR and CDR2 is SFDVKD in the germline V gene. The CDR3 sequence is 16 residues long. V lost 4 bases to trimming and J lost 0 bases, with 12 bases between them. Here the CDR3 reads CATSDHKTGSYNEQFF. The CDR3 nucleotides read TGTGCCACCAGTGACCACAAGACAGGCTCCTACAATGAGCAGTTCTTC.

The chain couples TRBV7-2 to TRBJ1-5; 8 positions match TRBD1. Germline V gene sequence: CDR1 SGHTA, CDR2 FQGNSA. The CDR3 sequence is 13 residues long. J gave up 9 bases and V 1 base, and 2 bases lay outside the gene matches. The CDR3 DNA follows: TGTGCCAGCAGCTTAGGGGACAGGCGGCCCCAGCATTTT. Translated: CASSLGDRRPQHF.

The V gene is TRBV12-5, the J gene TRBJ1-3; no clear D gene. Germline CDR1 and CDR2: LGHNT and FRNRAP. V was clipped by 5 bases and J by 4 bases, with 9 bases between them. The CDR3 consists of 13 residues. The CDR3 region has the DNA TGTGCTAGTGGTCAGTCGGGCGGAAACACCATATATTTT. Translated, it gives CASGQSGGNTIYF.

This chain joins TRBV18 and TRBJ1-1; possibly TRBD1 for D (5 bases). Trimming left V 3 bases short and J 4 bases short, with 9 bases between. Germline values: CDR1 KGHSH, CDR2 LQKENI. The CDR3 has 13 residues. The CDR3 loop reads CASSPQGGTEAFF. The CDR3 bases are TGTGCCAGCTCACCCCAGGGAGGCACTGAAGCTTTCTTT.

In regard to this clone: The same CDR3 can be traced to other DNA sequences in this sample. Here the CDR3 DNA reads TGTGCCAGCTCACCATCCACCGGTAACACTGAAGCTTTCTTT. Protein product: CASSPSTGNTEAFF. This chain connects TRBV18 to TRBJ1-1, with D uncertain. Trimming removed 2 bases at V and 2 bases at J, with 9 bases between. This CDR3 is 14 amino acids long. CDR1 and CDR2 from the germline V gene are KGHSH and LQKENI. Full variable domain (outside the CDR3, taken from reference TRBV18 and TRBJ1-1): NAGVMQNPRHLVRRRGQEARLRCSPMKGHSHVYWYRQLPEEGLKFMVYLQKENIIDESGMPKERFSAEFPKEGPSILRIQQVVRGDSAAYFCASSPSTGNTEAFFGQGTRLTVV.

The CDR3 reads CASSLAGTRYNEQFF. The CDR3 nucleotides read TGTGCCAGCAGCTTAGCGGGTACGCGGTACAATGAGCAGTTCTTC. The gene calls are TRBV7-2 and TRBJ2-1; D unclear. Between the trimmed V and J ends, which lost 0 bases and 4 bases, there was a span of 10 bases. CDR3 size: 15 residues. Germline loops: CDR1 SGHTA, CDR2 FQGNSA.

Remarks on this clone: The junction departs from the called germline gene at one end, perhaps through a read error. The chain's CDR3 is CASSLLDGEPPIF. As DNA, the CDR3 is TGTGCCAGTAGTCTTCTGGACGGAGAGCCCCCAATTTTT. The chain carries TRBV19 and TRBJ1-1, with no clear D. The CDR3 extends over 13 amino acids. Germline V gene data show CDR1 as LNHDA and CDR2 as SQIVND (reference sequence).